This is a list of T cell receptor beta chains from one sample in a study of T cell responses to AZD1222 COVID-19 vaccine. Sequencing was performed with immunoSEQ multiplex PCR; in TCRdb, only in-frame clones are kept and a portion is missing. The data show 95,000 to 150,000 clones, with around 85% seen just once and less than 8% held by the top ten. The sample consisted of peripheral blood, taken on day 0 of AZD1222 vaccination. The source of these receptors is an adult in good health. Both conserved end residues are part of each CDR3. The order of the fields is J gene, V gene, D gene, clone size, CDR3 protein, CDR3 DNA. A D gene is named only where the DNA matches it firmly. Size is stated for part of the rows, as once, few or many counts, or as a class when the clone is expanded.

j_gene: TRBJ2-7; v_gene: TRBV19; d_gene: -; abundance: -; CDR3aa: CASSYGLVDEQYF; CDR3nt: TGTGCCAGTAGTTATGGCCTAGTGGACGAGCAGTACTTC
j_gene: TRBJ2-1; v_gene: TRBV6-1; d_gene: TRBD1; abundance: -; CDR3aa: CASSELWGTGGRNEQFF; CDR3nt: TGTGCCAGCAGTGAATTGTGGGGGACAGGGGGACGAAATGAGCAGTTCTTC
j_gene: TRBJ1-2; v_gene: TRBV9; d_gene: TRBD1; abundance: -; CDR3aa: CASSVGVQGGDGYTF; CDR3nt: TGTGCCAGCAGCGTAGGTGTCCAGGGGGGTGATGGCTACACCTTC
j_gene: TRBJ1-1; v_gene: TRBV2; d_gene: TRBD1; abundance: -; CDR3aa: CASSERGGLGAFF; CDR3nt: TGTGCCAGCAGTGAACGAGGGGGCCTAGGAGCTTTCTTT
j_gene: TRBJ1-2; v_gene: TRBV6-1; d_gene: -; abundance: -; CDR3aa: CASGESGTNVYGYTF; CDR3nt: TGTGCCAGCGGTGAATCCGGGACAAACGTCTATGGCTACACCTTC
j_gene: TRBJ1-2; v_gene: TRBV5-1; d_gene: -; abundance: -; CDR3aa: CASSQGDTYGYTF; CDR3nt: TGCGCCAGCAGCCAAGGGGACACCTATGGCTACACCTTC
j_gene: TRBJ1-1; v_gene: TRBV27; d_gene: -; abundance: -; CDR3aa: CASSLSSWGGTEAFF; CDR3nt: TGTGCCAGCAGTTTATCAAGTTGGGGGGGCACTGAAGCTTTCTTT
j_gene: TRBJ2-7; v_gene: TRBV7-9; d_gene: TRBD1; abundance: -; CDR3aa: CASSPRTGRYEQYF; CDR3nt: TGTGCCAGCAGCCCACGGACAGGCCGCTACGAGCAGTACTTC
j_gene: TRBJ2-1; v_gene: TRBV20-1; d_gene: -; abundance: -; CDR3aa: CSARYGNEQFF; CDR3nt: TGCAGTGCTAGATACGGCAATGAGCAGTTCTTC
j_gene: TRBJ1-1; v_gene: TRBV21-1; d_gene: -; abundance: -; CDR3aa: CANTQWGSMPLIDSLF; CDR3nt: TGTGCCAACACCCAATGGGGATCTATGCCACTCATCGATTCTCTCTTT
j_gene: TRBJ1-6; v_gene: TRBV3-1/TRBV3-2; d_gene: -; abundance: -; CDR3aa: CASSQTSPPLHF; CDR3nt: TGTGCCAGCAGCCAAACCTCTCCACCCCTCCACTTT
j_gene: TRBJ1-1; v_gene: TRBV19; d_gene: -; abundance: -; CDR3aa: CASSQETQNTEAFF; CDR3nt: TGTGCCAGTAGTCAGGAGACACAGAACACTGAAGCTTTCTTT
j_gene: TRBJ2-2; v_gene: TRBV19; d_gene: TRBD2; abundance: -; CDR3aa: CASSMGRGNTGELFF; CDR3nt: TGTGCCAGTAGTATGGGGAGGGGGAACACCGGGGAGCTGTTTTTT
j_gene: TRBJ1-1; v_gene: TRBV7-2; d_gene: -; abundance: once; CDR3aa: CASSLAGPGEAFF; CDR3nt: TGTGCCAGCAGCTTAGCGGGGCCGGGAGAAGCTTTCTTT
j_gene: TRBJ2-3; v_gene: TRBV11-2; d_gene: TRBD1; abundance: few; CDR3aa: CASSRDRGLDTQYF; CDR3nt: TGTGCCAGCAGCCGGGACAGAGGCTTAGATACGCAGTATTTT
j_gene: TRBJ2-5; v_gene: TRBV19; d_gene: TRBD2; abundance: few; CDR3aa: CASQIPGGTQYF; CDR3nt: TGTGCCAGCCAAATTCCGGGGGGAACCCAGTACTTC
j_gene: TRBJ1-2; v_gene: TRBV5-1; d_gene: TRBD1; abundance: once; CDR3aa: CASKRTQSQGLGYGYTF; CDR3nt: TGCGCCAGCAAACGCACTCAATCACAGGGGCTGGGCTATGGCTACACCTTC
j_gene: TRBJ2-7; v_gene: TRBV11-2; d_gene: -; abundance: -; CDR3aa: CASSWDMDSLYEQYF; CDR3nt: TGTGCCAGCAGCTGGGATATGGACAGCCTCTACGAGCAGTACTTC